This TCR beta chain came from a study of T cells in localized non-small cell lung cancer (dated by TCRdb to 2018 to 2020). Some background on the complete study: The study examined T cell repertoires in a few hundred patients with early-stage NSCLC and compared tumors with uninvolved tumor-adjacent lungs. The cohort comprised roughly 230 treatment-naïve NSCLC patients with resected, localized lung tumors. NSCLC patients had a mean age of roughly 69 years, and 129 were male and 107 female. Findings and caveats that apply to the study as a whole: Of the top 100 tumor clones, a median of 57 were detected in paired uninvolved adjacent lung; approximately 28 were also among that lung's top 100. The highest T cell clonality was observed in uninvolved tumor-adjacent lung, where clonality exceeded that of tumor, suggesting that antigenic responses were more focused in uninvolved tumor-adjacent lung. Since the design was exploratory, TCR variables were selected using unadjusted p-values with no false-discovery rate correction. Longer overall survival was associated with higher blood T cell density, whereas shorter survival was associated with higher adjacent-lung clonality. Because multi-region sequencing of the tumors was not done, intratumor heterogeneity could not be ruled out.

At diagnosis, tumor, uninvolved tumor-adjacent lung and peripheral blood were collected and then preserved as a mix of FFPE and fresh-frozen material. For TCR repertoire profiling, the blood samples were analyzed as peripheral blood mononuclear cells. The immunoSEQ Assay was used to sequence TCR beta CDR3 regions from DNA. As for how the authors treated the data: To compute T cell density, TCR beta template counts were normalized to usable DNA, which was estimated by amplifying housekeeping genes. Using the preseqR package, richness was estimated by extrapolating to 120,000 templates for tissue samples and 400,000 templates for PBMC samples. Clonality was calculated as one minus Pielou's evenness. Differential abundance testing on productive amino-acid clonotypes, with a minimum total count of 5 and an alpha of 0.1, was used to identify tissue-enriched TCRs. Repertoire overlap between compartments was quantified with the Jaccard Index and Morisita Overlap Index. GLIPH clustered TCR beta CDR3s with public tetramer-defined viral CDR3s; viral motifs required at least three viral sequences plus V-gene enrichment. TCRdb's version of the immuneACCESS table is confined to in-frame rearrangements and falls short of the full clone set. An unresolved V gene accounts for under half of the shortfall where checked; the remainder is of unknown origin. D and trimming were read from the DNA, whereas the V and J calls and clone size are those reported in that table. Within this sample are under 20,000 clones, with around 87% of them counted one time only. Under 35% of the sample rests with the top ten.

Notes on this clone: The antigen it binds to is not known. No much larger clonotype is one base removed from it; base qualities were not supplied.

Spanning cysteine to phenylalanine, the CDR3 consists of 15 amino acids. CDR3 DNA is the only sequence kept; it has 45 bases, read in frame from the first base. The V and J ends are trimmed by 7 bases and 5 bases, leaving 21 bases between them. From a lookup of the germline V gene (reference sequence), CDR1 and CDR2 are MNHNY and SVGAGI. The chain couples TRBV6-6 to TRBJ2-7, with no reliable assignment of the D segment. The starting material was peripheral blood mononuclear cells, obtained before any cancer treatment. The sequence was obtained from a male donor older than 55 with stage II lung adenocarcinoma. This receptor has the CDR3 CASNPSGPWAHEQYF. In nucleotide form, the sequence is TGTGCCAGCAATCCCTCCGGCCCCTGGGCGCACGAGCAGTACTTC.